This is a list of T cell receptor beta chains from one sample in a study of blood T cell repertoires in COVID-19. Measured with immunoSEQ multiplex PCR; TCRdb has only the in-frame clones, and not every one. The table has 75,000 to 100,000 clones, over 75% seen once. Material for sequencing was peripheral blood. The receptors were gathered from a woman aged 80 or over with acute or convalescent COVID-19. The CDR3 runs from the conserved cysteine through the conserved F or W. D genes are given only for firm matches. Some rows have no size entry. The others give once, few or many, or a class for an expanded clone.

abundance | j_gene | d_gene | v_gene | CDR3nt | CDR3aa
- | TRBJ1-1 | - | TRBV28 | TGTGCCAGCAGATTATCAGGGCAGTACACTGAAGCTTTCTTT | CASRLSGQYTEAFF
- | TRBJ1-3 | - | TRBV6-5 | TGTGCCAGCAGTCTTGACACCTCTGGAAACACCATATATTTT | CASSLDTSGNTIYF
- | TRBJ2-5 | - | TRBV29-1 | TGCAGCGTGCGCCTTGGGAGAGAGACCCAGTACTTC | CSVRLGRETQYF
- | TRBJ2-7 | TRBD1 | TRBV5-1 | TGCGCCAGCAGCGTAGGACAGGGGGCCTCCTACGAGCAGTACTTC | CASSVGQGASYEQYF
- | TRBJ1-1 | - | TRBV5-6 | TGTGCCAGCAGCCGTATGAGCAAGAACACTGAAGCTTTCTTT | CASSRMSKNTEAFF
- | TRBJ2-3 | TRBD2 | TRBV13 | TGTGCCAGCAGCCTTGGACTAGCGGGGGGACACACAGATACGCAGTATTTT | CASSLGLAGGHTDTQYF
- | TRBJ2-5 | - | TRBV18 | TGTGCCAGCTCGGCTTATGGACAGCAAGAGACCCAGTACTTC | CASSAYGQQETQYF
- | TRBJ1-1 | - | TRBV30 | TGTGCCTGGAGTCAAGCCAGGGGCACTGAAGCTTTCTTT | CAWSQARGTEAFF
- | TRBJ1-2 | - | TRBV6-5 | TGTGCCAGCAGGCGGGAGGGGAGCTACACCTTC | CASRREGSYTF
- | TRBJ2-5 | TRBD1 | TRBV7-2 | TGTGCCAGCAGCTTAGGACGGGGGACAGGGGCCGGAGAGACCCAGTACTTC | CASSLGRGTGAGETQYF
- | TRBJ1-5 | - | TRBV2 | TGTGCCAGCACCCCGGCCGGGGGGCATTCTCAGCCCCAGCATTTT | CASTPAGGHSQPQHF
- | TRBJ2-1 | - | TRBV5-4 | TGTGCCAGCAGCCCGGACTCTCTCTCCTACAATGAGCAGTTCTTC | CASSPDSLSYNEQFF
- | TRBJ2-7 | TRBD1 | TRBV27 | TGTGCCAGCAGTTCGGACAGGGCGAACTCCTACGAGCAGTACTTC | CASSSDRANSYEQYF
- | TRBJ1-5 | - | TRBV6-2/TRBV6-3 | TGTGCCAGCAGTTCCCTGTATCAGCCCCAGCATTTT | CASSSLYQPQHF
- | TRBJ1-1 | - | TRBV11-2 | TGTGCCAGCAGCTTAGGACGGAGTTCGGCTTTCTTT | CASSLGRSSAFF
- | TRBJ2-5 | TRBD2 | TRBV30 | TGTGCCTGGAGTGAAACTAGCGGGGGGGCTTGGGAGACCCAGTACTTC | CAWSETSGGAWETQYF
- | TRBJ1-4 | - | TRBV19 | TGTGCCAGCCAACAGGGCCTCCTTGCAACTAATGAAAAACTGTTTTTT | CASQQGLLATNEKLFF
- | TRBJ1-5 | - | TRBV3-1/TRBV3-2 | TGTGCCAGCAGCCAAGATAGGGGGAGTTATAGCAATCAGCCCCAGCATTTT | CASSQDRGSYSNQPQHF
- | TRBJ2-3 | TRBD2 | TRBV5-1 | TGCGCCAGCAGACTAGCGTTCCTCACAGATACGCAGTATTTT | CASRLAFLTDTQYF
- | TRBJ1-1 | - | TRBV7-2 | TGTGCCAGCAGCTTAGTGACAGGGAACACTGAAGCTTTCTTT | CASSLVTGNTEAFF
few | TRBJ1-3 | - | TRBV4-3 | TGCGCCAGCAGCCAAGCCTCCGGAAACACCATATATTTT | CASSQASGNTIYF
- | TRBJ1-1 | - | TRBV6-1 | TGTGCCAGCAGTGAAGCGCCGGGAAGGACTGAAGCTTTCTTT | CASSEAPGRTEAFF
once | TRBJ2-5 | TRBD2 | TRBV5-4 | TGTGCCAGCAGCTTCCCAGGGAGGGTAGGGCAAGAGACCCAGTACTTC | CASSFPGRVGQETQYF
- | TRBJ2-1 | - | TRBV4-3 | TGCGCCAGCAGCCAAGAACAGCTTTCCAATGAGCAGTTCTTC | CASSQEQLSNEQFF
- | TRBJ1-2 | - | TRBV7-9 | TGTGCCAGCAGCTTATCTGGTGGGAAGGGGTATGGCTACACCTTC | CASSLSGGKGYGYTF
- | TRBJ2-1 | - | TRBV7-9 | TGTGCCAGCAGCTTAGACCCACCGGGACTGGGGGTCAATGAGCAGTTCTTC | CASSLDPPGLGVNEQFF
- | TRBJ2-7 | - | TRBV28 | TGTGCCAGCAGTTACCGTCGGGGAGCCTACGAGCAGTACTTC | CASSYRRGAYEQYF
- | TRBJ1-4 | TRBD1 | TRBV18 | TGTGCCAGCTCACTTTCAACCGGGACAGGGGTTGAAAAACTGTTTTTT | CASSLSTGTGVEKLFF
- | TRBJ2-4 | - | TRBV28 | TGTGCCAGCAGCCAGGGGAGAACCACCGGAAACATTCAGTACTTC | CASSQGRTTGNIQYF
- | TRBJ1-4 | TRBD1 | TRBV19 | TGTGCCAGTGGTCCCTCCAGGGGGAAGGGCGAAAAACTGTTTTTT | CASGPSRGKGEKLFF
few | TRBJ2-1 | TRBD1 | TRBV13 | TGTGCCAGCAGCTTGGGACAGGGGGCGCCGAATGAGCAGTTCTTC | CASSLGQGAPNEQFF
- | TRBJ1-5 | - | TRBV3-1/TRBV3-2 | TGTGCCAGCAGTTTATCCCGATGGGGAGATAGCAATCAGCCCCAGCATTTT | CASSLSRWGDSNQPQHF
few | TRBJ1-4 | - | TRBV6-5 | TGTGCCAGCGGCCGGCCGGGAGGGGATGAAAAACTGTTTTTT | CASGRPGGDEKLFF
- | TRBJ1-4 | TRBD1 | TRBV5-6 | TGTGCCAGCAGCACCCAACCGGGACAGGGGAATGAAAAACTGTTTTTT | CASSTQPGQGNEKLFF
- | TRBJ1-6 | - | TRBV30 | TGTGCCTGGAGTGTGCTCCCGAGGAACTTCTCCTATAATTCACCCCTCCACTTT | CAWSVLPRNFSYNSPLHF
- | TRBJ2-4 | - | TRBV6-2/TRBV6-3 | TGTGCCAGCAGTTACTCCGGGGTAGCCAAAAACATTCAGTACTTC | CASSYSGVAKNIQYF
few | TRBJ1-5 | - | TRBV24-1 | TGTGCCACCAGTGATTACGGTAATGGTCAGCCCCAGCATTTT | CATSDYGNGQPQHF
- | TRBJ1-2 | TRBD1 | TRBV6-4 | TGTGCCAGCAGTGGAGGGACAGGAGCCAACTATGGCTACACCTTC | CASSGGTGANYGYTF
few | TRBJ1-2 | TRBD1 | TRBV7-9 | TGTGCCAGCAGCTCCTCGGGACAGGGGGCGAGTTATGGCTACACCTTC | CASSSSGQGASYGYTF
- | TRBJ2-1 | TRBD2 | TRBV4-3 | TGCGCCAGCAGCCAATACCCCCCCGGGGGGGGGACCTACAATGAGCAGTTCTTC | CASSQYPPGGGTYNEQFF
- | TRBJ1-6 | TRBD1 | TRBV24-1 | TGTGCCACCAGTGAGCTGACAGGGGTCATACCCAACTTT | CATSELTGVIPNF
- | TRBJ2-2 | TRBD1 | TRBV19 | TGTGCCAGTAGTCGACAGGGGGCCGACACCGGGGAGCTGTTTTTT | CASSRQGADTGELFF
- | TRBJ1-1 | TRBD1 | TRBV5-1 | TGCGCCAGTTCCCCAGGGGGAATTGGCACTGAAGCTTTCTTT | CASSPGGIGTEAFF
- | TRBJ2-5 | TRBD1 | TRBV19 | TGTGCCAGTAGTAAAGGGACAGCCCAAGAGACCCAGTACTTC | CASSKGTAQETQYF
- | TRBJ2-1 | TRBD2 | TRBV5-4 | TGTGCCAGCAGGCAGACTAGCGGGGGGGTTGAGCAGTTCTTC | CASRQTSGGVEQFF
- | TRBJ1-6 | TRBD1 | TRBV6-5 | TGTGCCAGCAGTTCAGGACAGGGGAATTCACCCCTCCACTTT | CASSSGQGNSPLHF
few | TRBJ1-1 | - | TRBV3-1/TRBV3-2 | TGTGCCAGCAGCCAAGGCAGGGTTGAAGCTTTCTTT | CASSQGRVEAFF
once | TRBJ2-7 | TRBD2 | TRBV6-5 | TGTGCCAGCTGGTCTCGGGGGGGATCCTACGAGCAGTACTTC | CASWSRGGSYEQYF
- | TRBJ2-3 | - | TRBV7-2 | TGTGCCAGCAGCACCACGGGAAAGAGCACAGATACGCAGTATTTT | CASSTTGKSTDTQYF
once | TRBJ2-7 | TRBD1 | TRBV28 | TGTGCCAGCAGCCGCTCTAATCCGGGACAGGGAGTTTTTAGGGAGCAGTACTTC | CASSRSNPGQGVFREQYF
- | TRBJ1-1 | - | TRBV21-1 | TGTGCCAGCAGCAAAGGGCGTTCGGGGGGGTTCTTT | CASSKGRSGGFF
- | TRBJ2-3 | - | TRBV28 | TGTGCCAGCAGCCCTACTGATTTT | CASSPTDF
- | TRBJ1-1 | TRBD1 | TRBV12-3/TRBV12-4 | TGTGCCAGCAGTTTGACAGGGTACACTGAAGCTTTCTTT | CASSLTGYTEAFF